This T cell receptor beta chain originates from a study of blood T cell repertoires in COVID-19. CDR3 size: 14 residues. J gave up 3 bases and V 3 bases, and 5 bases lay outside the gene matches. Germline-derived CDR1 and CDR2 are SGDLS and YYNGEE. As handled by the study authors: Estimates of nucleated cell counts were drawn from the amplification of reference gene primers. Clones were read by immunoSEQ multiplex PCR, and TCRdb kept only the in-frame ones, dropping some. The V and J calls and clone size come from that table; D and trimming were worked out from the DNA. There are around 200,000 clones in the sample; about four fifths occur only once, and approximately 4.8% lies in the top ten.

This receptor was obtained from a man between 50 and 59 years old with active or convalescent COVID-19. Sequenced material: peripheral blood. The rearrangement uses TRBV9 and TRBJ1-1, with 7 bases identical to TRBD1. CDR3 sequence (DNA): TGTGCCAGCAGCGCACAGGGGCGAGACACTGAAGCTTTCTTT. It specifies CASSAQGRDTEAFF.